This T cell receptor beta chain is drawn from a study of breast tumors, draining lymph nodes, adjacent tissues. General observations from the study: Findings are consistent with lymph node origin and intratumoral expansion of most tumor T cells. Tumor T cell lymph node origin was a supported hypothesis, not proven.

Germline V gene sequence: CDR1 SGHDN, CDR2 FVKESK. The CDR3 is 15 residues long. V trimming: 1 base; J trimming: 6 bases; junction bases outside the gene matches: 5. TCRdb processed the multiplex PCR reads anew with MiXCR; each CDR3 protein has one entry. The repertoire holds more than 200,000 distinct CDR3 sequences, with about 30% as singletons. Details on this clonotype: Its antigen is currently unknown.

Samples came from axillary lymph nodes draining the breast cancer. The chain is built from TRBV14 and TRBJ2-3; 9 bases agree with TRBD2. The sequence derives from a female donor with breast cancer. Some clones in this sample may be carry-over from other donors' samples. Input material: axillary lymph node tissue. CDR3 in amino acids: CASSQVAGEADTQYF. CDR3 DNA: TGTGCCAGCAGCCAAGTAGCGGGAGAAGCGGATACGCAGTATTTT.